The 3 T cell receptor beta chains listed next were all sequenced from one sample in a study of OX40 agonist ivuxolimab in advanced cancers. Sequencing used immunoSEQ multiplex PCR; TCRdb keeps in-frame clones, though not all of them. The data contain about 86,000 clones, about 89% of them singletons. The sample in question was CD4+ or CD8+ T cells sorted from blood, obtained in a trial of the OX40 agonist ivuxolimab. Receptor source: an adult with an advanced solid tumor such as melanoma, head and neck, liver or kidney cancer.

In regard to this clone: Other DNA sequences within the sample encode an identical CDR3. The V gene is TRBV7-8, the J gene TRBJ2-7; the D is unclear. Trimming removed 5 bases at V and 2 bases at J, with 13 bases between. The CDR3 totals 14 residues. The germline CDR1 and CDR2 sequences are SGHVS and FQNEAQ. The CDR3 sequence: CASSPGPRTYEQYF. CDR3 nucleotide sequence: TGTGCCAGCAGCCCTGGGCCGAGGACCTACGAGCAGTACTTC.

Remarks on this clone: The sample has other DNA sequences that encode this CDR3 too. This sequence joins TRBV19 and TRBJ2-7; D is undetermined. Germline V gene lookup returns CDR1 LNHDA and CDR2 SQIVND (reference sequence). The CDR3 extends over 13 amino acids. V lost 1 base and J 4 bases, leaving 8 bases between the germline ends. The CDR3 DNA reads TGTGCCAGTAGTATAGGATCACCGTACGAGCAGTACTTC. Translated, it gives CASSIGSPYEQYF.

The chain couples TRBV2 to TRBJ1-5; D gene ambiguous. The CDR3 runs to 14 residues. Germline values: CDR1 SNHLY, CDR2 FYNNEI. V dropped 8 bases and J dropped 4 bases, with 15 bases sitting between them. Here the CDR3 DNA reads TGTGCCAGCGATTGGAGTTTTGGGAATCAGCCCCAGCATTTT. The encoded protein is CASDWSFGNQPQHF.